Presented here are 14 T cell receptor beta chains from one specimen sequenced in a study of beta chain features in type 1 diabetes. Isolated RNA was reverse transcribed in full, so expressed TCRB transcripts were sequenced. Sequencing used immunoSEQ multiplex PCR; TCRdb keeps in-frame clones, though not all of them. The sample shows about 140,000 clones, approximately 10% of them seen only once. The sequencing sample was made of central memory CD4+ T cells from blood. Receptors were obtained from a woman aged 40 to 50 in good health.

The V call is TRBV2, the J call TRBJ2-5; 7 nucleotides line up with TRBD1. This CDR3 is 12 amino acids long. Germline loops: CDR1 SNHLY, CDR2 FYNNEI. With 7 bases clipped from V and 4 bases from J, the junction kept 3 bases outside the gene matches. The CDR3: CASTTGAETQYF. CDR3 bases: TGTGCCAGCACTACAGGGGCAGAGACCCAGTACTTC.

In this sample, this clone turned up many times. This chain joins TRBV2 and TRBJ2-3, with a possible D match to TRBD2 (5 bases). With 6 bases removed from V and 3 bases from J, the gap between germline ends came to 22 bases. CDR3 length: 17 amino acids. Germline lookup yields CDR1 SNHLY and CDR2 FYNNEI. The DNA of the CDR3 is TGTGCCAGCAGCAAAAGCCGTCGTATACTAGATACAGATACGCAGTATTTT. Translation: CASSKSRRILDTDTQYF.

This clone was observed many times. The rearrangement joins TRBV18 to TRBJ1-2, with TRBD1 as a possible D gene (6 bases). Germline V gene sequence: CDR1 KGHSH, CDR2 LQKENI. V lost 3 bases and J 6 bases, leaving 17 bases between the germline ends. This CDR3 has 15 amino acids. The DNA of the CDR3 is TGTGCCAGCTCACCCGACAGGTCGGCTTTCAATGGCTACACCTTC. Protein: CASSPDRSAFNGYTF.

This clone appeared a few times. The rearrangement uses TRBV2 and TRBJ1-3; 8 bases line up with TRBD1. The CDR3 is made up of 16 amino acids. The V gene's germline CDR1 is SNHLY and CDR2 FYNNEI. V gave up 2 bases and J gave up 2 bases; unmatched junction bases: 5. CDR3 sequence: CASSEPTGGPGNTIYF. The DNA of the CDR3 is TGTGCCAGCAGTGAACCTACAGGGGGGCCTGGAAACACCATATATTTT.

This clone was seen a handful of times. The V gene is TRBV7-2, the J gene TRBJ2-1; 11 nucleotides align to TRBD2. The J segment lost 4 bases and the V segment lost 0 bases, leaving 5 bases of the junction unmatched. The CDR3 consists of 17 residues. Germline lookup yields CDR1 SGHTA and CDR2 FQGNSA. CDR3 amino acids: CASSLASSGGIYNEQFF. The CDR3 DNA is TGTGCCAGCAGCTTAGCTTCTAGCGGGGGGATTTACAATGAGCAGTTCTTC.

This clone was seen only a few times. J is TRBJ2-2 and V is TRBV6-1; D is possibly TRBD2 (6 bases). The germline V gene encodes CDR1 MNHNS and CDR2 SASEGT. This CDR3 is built from 16 residues. V lost 2 bases and J lost 1, with 11 bases in between. In DNA, the CDR3 is TGTGCCAGCAGTGAAATTGGGGGGTGGAACACCGGGGAGCTGTTTTTT. The encoded protein is CASSEIGGWNTGELFF.

In this sample, this clone turned up a few times. This chain joins TRBV9 and TRBJ2-3; no definite D call. This CDR3 is built from 13 residues. V was clipped by 7 bases and J by 2 bases, with 11 bases between them. Germline V gene data show CDR1 as SGDLS and CDR2 as YYNGEE. CDR3 in amino acids: CASGPVNTDTQYF. CDR3 nucleotides: TGTGCCAGCGGCCCAGTCAACACAGATACGCAGTATTTT.

A few counts support this clone. The chain has TRBV11-2 and TRBJ1-4; TRBD1 matches at 7 bases. This CDR3 contains 15 residues. V lost 5 bases to trimming and J lost 5 bases; unmatched junction nucleotides: 8. Per the germline V gene, CDR1 is SGHAT and CDR2 is FQNNGV. CDR3 DNA: TGTGCCAGCAGCCCACTACAGGGGAGGAATGAAAAACTGTTTTTT. It yields the protein CASSPLQGRNEKLFF.

This rearrangement joins TRBV6-5 to TRBJ1-4; D might be TRBD1 (6 bases). CDR3 length: 14 amino acids. V dropped 6 bases and J dropped 0 bases, with 8 bases sitting between them. Germline values: CDR1 MNHEY, CDR2 SVGAGI. The CDR3 sequence: CASRDSATNEKLFF. DNA of the CDR3: TGTGCCAGCAGGGACAGCGCAACTAATGAAAAACTGTTTTTT.

For this clone: At the DNA level, this CDR3 is encoded by other sequences in the same sample as well. V is TRBV5-1 and J is TRBJ1-1, with a weak D call TRBD1 (5 bases). The ends were cut back, 0 bases at V and 1 base at J, with 13 bases in the middle. Germline CDR1 is SGHRS and CDR2 is YFSETQ. The CDR3 is 16 residues long. The chain's CDR3 is CASSLEGGGGNTEAFF. CDR3 coding DNA: TGCGCCAGCAGCTTGGAAGGCGGGGGTGGGAACACTGAAGCTTTCTTT.

This clone has a handful of counts. The rearrangement joins TRBV6-1 to TRBJ1-2; D remains unclear. Germline V gene data show CDR1 as MNHNS and CDR2 as SASEGT. Trimming removed 0 bases at V and 1 base at J, with 9 bases between. The CDR3 runs 15 residues. DNA for the CDR3: TGTGCCAGCAGTGAAGCGCACTGGAGTAACTATGGCTACACCTTC. It encodes CASSEAHWSNYGYTF.

This clone was seen a few times. This chain uses TRBV10-3 with TRBJ2-3; 9 bases are shared with TRBD2. V shed 4 bases, J shed 0 bases, and the junction held 17 bases outside the gene matches. The CDR3 has 20 amino acids. Germline V gives CDR1 ENHRY, CDR2 SYGVKD. The CDR3 loop is CAISARRGVAGAYSTDTQYF. The CDR3 DNA reads as TGTGCCATCAGTGCTAGGAGAGGGGTAGCGGGGGCATATAGCACAGATACGCAGTATTTT.

The V call is TRBV28, the J call TRBJ1-2; tentative D call: TRBD1 (5 bases). This CDR3 is built from 15 residues. The germline CDR1 and CDR2 sequences are MDHEN and SYDVKM. V was cut by 6 bases and J by 2 bases, with 16 bases left in between. The CDR3 loop is CASSGGGRLNYGYTF. Written as DNA, the CDR3 is TGTGCCAGCAGCGGGGGGGGACGTCTGAACTATGGCTACACCTTC.

The chain joins TRBV5-1 to TRBJ2-3, with D possibly TRBD1 on 6 matching bases. CDR1 is SGHRS and CDR2 is YFSETQ in the germline V gene. The CDR3 is 15 amino acids. V lost 4 bases to trimming and J lost 6 bases, with 18 bases between them. CDR3 sequence: CASSAEQGIWDTQYF. The CDR3 DNA sequence: TGCGCCAGCAGCGCCGAGCAGGGGATCTGGGATACGCAGTATTTT. The complete variable domain, with remaining parts taken from reference TRBV5-1 and TRBJ2-3, reads KAGVTQTPRYLIKTRGQQVTLSCSPISGHRSVSWYQQTPGQGLQFLFEYFSETQRNKGNFPGRFSGRQFSNSRSEMNVSTLELGDSALYLCASSAEQGIWDTQYFGPGTRLTVL.